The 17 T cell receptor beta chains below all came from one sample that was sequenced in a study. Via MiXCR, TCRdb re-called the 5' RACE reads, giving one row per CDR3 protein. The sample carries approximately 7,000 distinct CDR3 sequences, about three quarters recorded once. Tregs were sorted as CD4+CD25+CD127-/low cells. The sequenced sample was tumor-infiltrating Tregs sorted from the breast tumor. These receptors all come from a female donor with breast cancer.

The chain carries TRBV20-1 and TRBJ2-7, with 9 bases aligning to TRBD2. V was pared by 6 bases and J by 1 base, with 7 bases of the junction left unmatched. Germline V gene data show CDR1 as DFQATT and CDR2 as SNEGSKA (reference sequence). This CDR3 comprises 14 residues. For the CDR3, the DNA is TGCAGTGCCCTGAGACTAGCGGTATCCTACGAGCAGTACTTC. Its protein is CSALRLAVSYEQYF.

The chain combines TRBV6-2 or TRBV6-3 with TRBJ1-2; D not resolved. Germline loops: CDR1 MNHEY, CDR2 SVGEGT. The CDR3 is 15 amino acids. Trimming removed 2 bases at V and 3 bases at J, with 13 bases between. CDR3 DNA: TGTGCCAGCAGTTACCTGAGGGCACCAGACTATGGCTACACCTTC. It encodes CASSYLRAPDYGYTF.

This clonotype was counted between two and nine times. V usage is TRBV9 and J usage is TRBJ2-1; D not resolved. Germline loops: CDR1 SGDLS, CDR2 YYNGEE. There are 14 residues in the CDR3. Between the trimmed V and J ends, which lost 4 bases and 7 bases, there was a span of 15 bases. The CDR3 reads CASSPTDESNEQFF. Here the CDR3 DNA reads TGTGCCAGCAGCCCAACGGACGAGTCTAATGAGCAGTTCTTC.

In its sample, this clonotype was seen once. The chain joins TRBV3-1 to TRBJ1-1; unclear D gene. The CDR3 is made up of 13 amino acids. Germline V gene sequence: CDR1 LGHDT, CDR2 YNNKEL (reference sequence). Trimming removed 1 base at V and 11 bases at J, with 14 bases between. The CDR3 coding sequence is TGTGCCAGCAGCCAAGTTGATGGGTCTGGGGCTTTCTTT. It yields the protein CASSQVDGSGAFF. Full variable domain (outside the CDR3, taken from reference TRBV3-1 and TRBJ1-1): DTAVSQTPKYLVTQMGNDKSIKCEQNLGHDTMYWYKQDSKKFLKIMFSYNNKELIINETVPNRFSPKSPDKAHLNLHINSLELGDSAVYFCASSQVDGSGAFFGQGTRLTVV.

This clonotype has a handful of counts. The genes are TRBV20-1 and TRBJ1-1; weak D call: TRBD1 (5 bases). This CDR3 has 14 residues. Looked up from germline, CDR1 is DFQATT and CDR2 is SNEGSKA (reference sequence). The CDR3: CSPQGAEQNTEAFF. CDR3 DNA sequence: TGCAGCCCCCAAGGGGCAGAACAGAACACTGAAGCTTTCTTT.

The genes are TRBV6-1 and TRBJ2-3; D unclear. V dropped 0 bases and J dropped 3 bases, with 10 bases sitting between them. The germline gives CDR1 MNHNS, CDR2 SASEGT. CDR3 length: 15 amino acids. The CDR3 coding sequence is TGTGCCAGCAGTGAAGCGTGGGGTATTACAGATACGCAGTATTTT. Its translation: CASSEAWGITDTQYF.

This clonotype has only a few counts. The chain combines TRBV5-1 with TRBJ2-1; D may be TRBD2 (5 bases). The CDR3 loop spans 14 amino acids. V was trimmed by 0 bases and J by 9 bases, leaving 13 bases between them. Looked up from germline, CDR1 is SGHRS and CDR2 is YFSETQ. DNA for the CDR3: TGCGCCAGCAGCTTGGCTAGCCCCGGCCTTGAGCAGTTCTTC. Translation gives CASSLASPGLEQFF.

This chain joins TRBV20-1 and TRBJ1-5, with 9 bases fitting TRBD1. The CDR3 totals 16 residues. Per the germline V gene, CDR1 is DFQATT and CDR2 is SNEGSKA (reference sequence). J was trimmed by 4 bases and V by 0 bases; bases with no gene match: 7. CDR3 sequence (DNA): TGCAGTGCTAGAGATCTGGAGGGGACAGGGAATCAGCCCCAGCATTTT. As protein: CSARDLEGTGNQPQHF.

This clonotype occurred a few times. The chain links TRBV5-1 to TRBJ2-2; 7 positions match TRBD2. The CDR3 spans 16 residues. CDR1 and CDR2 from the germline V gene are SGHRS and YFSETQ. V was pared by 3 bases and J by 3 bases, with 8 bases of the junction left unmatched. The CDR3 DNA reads TGCGCCAGCAGCTCAGGACTAGGAGTTCACACCGGGGAGCTGTTTTTT. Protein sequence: CASSSGLGVHTGELFF.

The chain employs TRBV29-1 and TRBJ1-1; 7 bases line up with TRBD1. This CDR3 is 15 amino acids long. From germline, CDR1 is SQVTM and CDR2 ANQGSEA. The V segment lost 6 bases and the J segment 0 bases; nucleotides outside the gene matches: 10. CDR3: CSVNTRQGMNTEAFF. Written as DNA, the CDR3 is TGCAGCGTCAATACGCGACAGGGAATGAACACTGAAGCTTTCTTT.

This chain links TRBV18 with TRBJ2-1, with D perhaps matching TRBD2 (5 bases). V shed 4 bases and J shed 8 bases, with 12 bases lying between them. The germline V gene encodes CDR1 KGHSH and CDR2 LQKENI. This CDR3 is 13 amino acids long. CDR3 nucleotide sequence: TGTGCCAGCTCACTCCAGCGGCGGTATGAGCAGTTCTTC. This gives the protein CASSLQRRYEQFF.

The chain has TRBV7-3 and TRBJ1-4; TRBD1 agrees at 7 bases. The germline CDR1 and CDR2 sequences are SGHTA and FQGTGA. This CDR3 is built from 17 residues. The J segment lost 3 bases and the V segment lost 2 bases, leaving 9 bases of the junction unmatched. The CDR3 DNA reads TGTGCCAGCAGCTTAGTGACTACAGGGGCCGCTAATGAAAAACTGTTTTTT. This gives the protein CASSLVTTGAANEKLFF. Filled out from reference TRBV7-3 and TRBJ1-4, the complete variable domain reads GAGVSQTPSNKVTEKGKYVELRCDPISGHTALYWYRQSLGQGPEFLIYFQGTGAADDSGLPNDRFFAVRPEGSVSTLKIQRTERGDSAVYLCASSLVTTGAANEKLFFGSGTQLSVL.

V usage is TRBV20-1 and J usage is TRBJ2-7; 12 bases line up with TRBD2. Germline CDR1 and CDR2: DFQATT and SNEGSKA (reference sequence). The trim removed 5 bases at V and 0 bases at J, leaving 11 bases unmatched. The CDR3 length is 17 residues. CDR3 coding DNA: TGCAGTGCTGGGGGACTAGCGGGCCATGTTGGCTCCTACGAGCAGTACTTC. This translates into CSAGGLAGHVGSYEQYF.

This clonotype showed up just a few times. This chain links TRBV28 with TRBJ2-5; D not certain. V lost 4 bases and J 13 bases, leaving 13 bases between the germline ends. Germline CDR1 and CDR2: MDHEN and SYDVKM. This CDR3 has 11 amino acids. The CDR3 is CASSSRLRSYF. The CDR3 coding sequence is TGTGCCAGCAGTTCCCGCCTACGATCGTACTTC.

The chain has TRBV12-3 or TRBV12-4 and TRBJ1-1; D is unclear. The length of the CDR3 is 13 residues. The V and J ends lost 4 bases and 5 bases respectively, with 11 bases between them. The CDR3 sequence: CASSYEQWTEAFF. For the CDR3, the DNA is TGTGCCAGCAGTTATGAACAGTGGACTGAAGCTTTCTTT.

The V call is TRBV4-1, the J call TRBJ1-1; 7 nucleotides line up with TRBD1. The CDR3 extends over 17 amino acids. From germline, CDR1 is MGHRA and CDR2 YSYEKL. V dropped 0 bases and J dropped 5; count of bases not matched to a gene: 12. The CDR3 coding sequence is TGCGCCAGCAGCCAAGAAATGACAGGGTCACGGGGGACTGAAGCTTTCTTT. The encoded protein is CASSQEMTGSRGTEAFF.

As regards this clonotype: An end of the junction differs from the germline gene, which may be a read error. The CDR3: CASSLWTSGIGTGELLF. The CDR3 DNA is TGCGCCAGCAGCTTGTGGACTAGCGGTATCGGAACCGGGGAGCTGCTTTTT. The chain has TRBV5-1 and TRBJ2-2; 10 nucleotides line up with TRBD2. The CDR3 totals 17 residues. The germline CDR1 and CDR2 sequences are SGHRS and YFSETQ. The whole variable domain, filled in from reference TRBV5-1 and TRBJ2-2, reads KAGVTQTPRYLIKTRGQQVTLSCSPISGHRSVSWYQQTPGQGLQFLFEYFSETQRNKGNFPGRFSGRQFSNSRSEMNVSTLELGDSALYLCASSLWTSGIGTGELLFGEGSRLTVL.